This entry features one T cell receptor beta chain sequence. Its specificity is unknown. Germline V CDR1 and CDR2: MNHEY, SMNVEV (reference sequence). The CDR3 consists of 19 residues. The ends lost 8 bases at V and 2 bases at J; junction bases unmatched: 14. This sample was included in a study of chemoradiotherapy in HPV16-positive cancers. Over chemoradiotherapy, repertoires were sampled more than once. Method: immunoSEQ multiplex PCR; TCRdb's copy keeps in-frame clones and lacks some. The sample comprises over 2,000 clones, roughly 70% of which are singletons, and 27% rests with the top ten. Study results and caveats: During treatment, candidate HPV-specific clones and E7-related motifs expanded in tumor. The functional HPV-specific definition rests on just a couple of HPV16-positive patients. HPV-responsive T-cell expansion during chemoradiotherapy was linked to improved recurrence-free survival in HPV16-positive patients.

The clonotype was recovered from a human donor with HPV-associated anogenital cancer. The chain couples TRBV27 to TRBJ2-1, with 14 bases that match TRBD2. The material sequenced was tumor tissue, taken from a patient who underwent chemoradiotherapy. The DNA of the CDR3 is TGTGCCAGCGGATACCGCCAGGGACTAGCGGGGGCCACCTACAATGAGCAGTTCTTC. Encoded protein: CASGYRQGLAGATYNEQFF.